These 5 T cell receptor beta chains originate from one sample sequenced in a study of Graves' ophthalmopathy and Graves' hyperthyroidism. TCR beta CDR3 regions were amplified from RNA transcripts. Second-round multiplex PCR came after first-round RT-PCR with HTBI primers. TCRdb ran MiXCR on the multiplex PCR reads and lists one entry per CDR3 protein. The table shows 450,000 to 600,000 distinct CDR3 sequences, with 35% to 40% occurring only once. What was sequenced was peripheral blood or thyroid tissue (not recorded which). These receptors were obtained from an adult man with Graves' hyperthyroidism.

This clonotype was seen at least ten times. The chain is built from TRBV12-3 or TRBV12-4 and TRBJ1-2, with a weak D call TRBD1 (5 bases). This CDR3 contains 13 residues. V dropped 2 bases and J dropped 8 bases, with 12 bases sitting between them. The CDR3 sequence is CASSLSRGYGYTF. In DNA, the CDR3 is TGTGCCAGCAGTTTATCTCGGGGCTACGGCTACACCTTC.

The sample holds many counts of this clonotype. The rearrangement links TRBV4-1 to TRBJ2-7, with unresolved D. V dropped 4 bases and J dropped 1 base, with 11 bases sitting between them. The length of the CDR3 is 14 residues. In germline, CDR1 is MGHRA, CDR2 YSYEKL. The CDR3: CASSPRSGSYEQYF. As DNA, the CDR3 is TGCGCCAGCAGCCCCCGGTCAGGTTCCTACGAGCAGTACTTC.

This clonotype was recorded at least ten times. This rearrangement joins TRBV2 to TRBJ2-5; D is ambiguous. V was pared by 4 bases and J by 4 bases, with 19 bases between. CDR1 and CDR2 (germline): SNHLY, FYNNEI. The CDR3 runs to 16 residues. In nucleotides, the CDR3 is TGTGCCAGCAGTGTTTTCGGCAGGTCGAAGGGAGAGACCCAGTACTTC. Translation: CASSVFGRSKGETQYF.

In the case of this clonotype: This may be a read error: a much more frequent sequence differs by one nucleotide. The CDR3 loop is CSAIPGPLNTGAFF. DNA for the CDR3: TGCAGTGCTATACCGGGTCCCTTGAACACTGGAGCTTTCTTT. The rearrangement joins TRBV20-1 to TRBJ1-1; D is unresolved. CDR3 length equals 14 residues. Per germline, CDR1 DFQATT and CDR2 SNEGSKA (reference sequence).

This chain connects TRBV29-1 to TRBJ1-2, with TRBD1 matching 9 bases. V lost 6 bases and J lost 5; bases outside the gene matches: 19. Germline CDR1 reads SQVTM; CDR2 reads ANQGSEA. CDR3 size: 17 residues. The chain's CDR3 is CSVRRGQGRDTQYGYTF. CDR3 nucleotides: TGCAGCGTACGTAGGGGACAGGGAAGAGATACGCAGTATGGCTACACCTTC.